These 2 T cell receptor beta chains share one sample of origin, sequenced in a study of blood T cell repertoires in COVID-19. Profiling relied on immunoSEQ multiplex PCR, and the TCRdb table lists in-frame clones only, not all of them. The profile covers roughly 220,000 clones, with 65% to 90% appearing a single time and 3.8% taken by the ten largest. Sequenced: PBMCs or T cells enriched from blood (not recorded which). These receptors all come from a woman in her thirties or forties with acute COVID-19.

Written as DNA, the CDR3 is TGTGCCAGCAGGGCCGGGGGGGCACGACGGGAGCAGTTCTTC. It is translated as CASRAGGARREQFF. The chain couples TRBV27 to TRBJ2-1; TRBD2 matches at 8 bases. The CDR3 loop spans 14 amino acids. After removal of 6 bases from V and 10 bases from J, the junction contained 11 bases not matched to a gene. The germline V gene has CDR1 MNHEY and CDR2 SMNVEV (reference sequence).

The V call is TRBV18, the J call TRBJ2-7; tentative D call: TRBD2 (6 bases). Looked up from germline, CDR1 is KGHSH and CDR2 is LQKENI. The V gene lost 3 bases and the J gene lost 4 bases, with 16 bases spanning the gap. The CDR3 is 15 residues long. The CDR3 DNA follows: TGTGCCAGCTCACCCAGGGAGGTAGGGATTTACGAGCAGTACTTC. This sequence encodes CASSPREVGIYEQYF.